This TCR beta chain was sequenced during a study of blood T cell repertoires in COVID-19 (TCRdb year 2020). At the level of the whole study: Collaborator samples came from the United States, Italy and Spain and covered acute and convalescent phases of COVID-19. The prospective study material was composed of cDNA or gDNA derived from T cells, B-cell-depleted T cells, or PBMCs. Subjects who had been exposed to COVID-19, were actively infected with it, or had recovered from it provided the deeply sampled blood TCRbeta repertoires that made up the dataset. The repertoires were released in a freely available public database intended as a resource for research on the immune response to SARS-CoV-2. Samples were obtained from the ongoing ImmuneRACE study (first 160 participants) and from 950 to 1,500 subjects provided by 6 global collaborators. Sample metadata almost always included a de-identified subject ID, COVID-19 status, age in years and sex. Where HLA class I and class II types were available, the types were taken from metadata supplied by the sample provider, not from assay-based typing. The research as a whole found: Clinical and demographic metadata were provided uncurated, with the amount varying by source and participant.

Participants in the prospective study were enrolled through a virtual design, were aged about 18 to 90 years, and lived in fewer than 30 United States geographic areas. In the prospective study, cohorts were assigned on the basis of participant-reported clinical history obtained from a screening survey and a study questionnaire. Each participant in the prospective study had whole blood, serum and a nasopharyngeal or oropharyngeal swab collected by mobile phlebotomists. Participants in the prospective study had the option to provide additional blood draws and questionnaires over a roughly 2-month period. Before DNA extraction, prospective study blood samples were shipped either frozen or at room temperature. The germline V gene sets CDR1 to SGDLS and CDR2 to YYNGEE. The CDR3 spans 15 residues, from the cysteine through the phenylalanine. Just the 45-base CDR3 DNA is kept, in frame starting at base 1. From V the trimming removes 2 bases and from J it removes 4 bases, while the gene matches leave 4 bases of the junction unaccounted for.

Comment on this clone: The target of this receptor is not known. Per-nucleotide qualities are absent, and no much larger clonotype sits a single base away.

TCRbeta CDR3 regions were amplified from genomic DNA using the immunoSEQ Assay, a bias-controlled multiplex PCR. In the authors' own workflow: The number of nucleated cells in each sample was estimated by amplification of reference gene primers within the assay. To quantify the absolute abundance of each unique TCRbeta CDR3 rearrangement, sequence reads were collapsed and filtered. For each sample, productive Simpson clonality was calculated by taking the square root of Simpson's diversity index across productive rearrangements. This is the immuneACCESS table as TCRdb keeps it, with only in-frame sequences that have V and J called. A part of the clones is gone; compared with another copy, unresolved V genes explain less than half, and the rest is unexplained. V and J calls plus clone size are reproduced from that table; the DNA served to infer D and trimming. The sample includes roughly 250,000 clones, with roughly 91% observed a single time. Together, the top ten hold 2.3% of the sample.

Sequenced input: PBMCs or T cells enriched from blood (not recorded which). This TCR was sampled from a woman in her forties with acute COVID-19. Recombination linked TRBV9 to TRBJ2-1, with 9 bases in between that match TRBD1. The CDR3 protein is CASSVGTGIYNEQFF. The DNA sequence reads TGTGCCAGCAGCGTTGGGACAGGGATTTACAATGAGCAGTTCTTC.